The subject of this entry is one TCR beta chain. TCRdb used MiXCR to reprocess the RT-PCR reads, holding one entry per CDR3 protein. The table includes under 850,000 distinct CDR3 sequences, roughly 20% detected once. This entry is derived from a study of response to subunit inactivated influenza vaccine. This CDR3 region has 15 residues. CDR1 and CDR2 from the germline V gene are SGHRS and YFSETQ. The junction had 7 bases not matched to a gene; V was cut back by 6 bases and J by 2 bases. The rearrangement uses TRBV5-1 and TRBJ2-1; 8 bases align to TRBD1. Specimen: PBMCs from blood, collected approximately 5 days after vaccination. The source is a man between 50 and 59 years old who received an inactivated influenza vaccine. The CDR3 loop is CASTQGAGPYNEQFF. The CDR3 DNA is TGCGCCAGCACCCAGGGGGCTGGCCCCTACAATGAGCAGTTCTTC.